Listed below are T cell receptor beta chains from one sample, sequenced in a study of regulatory T cells in long-lasting Graves disease. MiXCR was run by TCRdb on the multiplex PCR reads, yielding one entry per CDR3 protein. The sample consists of roughly 420,000 distinct CDR3 sequences, 15% to 20% of them appearing once. The sample was also linked to a second study, of T cells in Graves' hyperthyroidism and ophthalmopathy.

The source material was peripheral blood mononuclear cells (PBMCs), sampled at new diagnosis, from a patient treated with antithyroid drugs. These receptors all come from a woman aged 25-40 years with Graves disease. Both conserved end residues are part of each CDR3. The D gene is left open where the match is weak. Part of the rows lack a size; the others show once, few, many or a class for expanded clones.

clone size	D gene	J gene	V gene	CDR3 length	CDR3 DNA	CDR3 protein
many	-	TRBJ2-1	TRBV5-1	16	TGCGCCAGCAGCTTGAGGTTTCGAGCACATCCAAAGGGGCAGTTCTTC	CASSLRFRAHPKGQFF
many	-	TRBJ1-5	TRBV20-1	14	TGCAGTGCTAGGGGGACCCTACCCAATCAGCCCCAGCATTTT	CSARGTLPNQPQHF
many	-	TRBJ2-7	TRBV7-3	15	TGTGCCAGCAGCTTAGGGGCGGGATCCTCCTACGAGCAGTACTTC	CASSLGAGSSYEQYF
-	-	TRBJ2-2	TRBV7-9	15	TGTGCCAGCAGCCGAGACTGGGCGAACACCGGGGAGCTGTTTTTT	CASSRDWANTGELFF
few	-	TRBJ2-1	TRBV4-1	16	TGCGCCAGCAGCCAAGAGCAAAACCACCATCGGAGTGAGCAGTTCTTC	CASSQEQNHHRSEQFF
many	TRBD1	TRBJ2-1	TRBV20-1	15	TGCAGTGCCACGGGACAGGGGTCCACCTACAATGAGCAGTTCTTC	CSATGQGSTYNEQFF
many	TRBD1	TRBJ2-1	TRBV2	15	TGTGCCAGCAGTGATCCGGGACAGGTGGGGAATGAGCAGTTCTTC	CASSDPGQVGNEQFF
-	TRBD1	TRBJ2-1	TRBV19	17	TGTGCCAGTAGTATAGATCAGGGGACAGGCTCCTACAATGAGCAGTTCTTC	CASSIDQGTGSYNEQFF
many	-	TRBJ2-4	TRBV12-3/TRBV12-4	11	TGTGCCAGCAGTTTACTAAACATTCAGTACTTC	CASSLLNIQYF
many	TRBD1	TRBJ2-2	TRBV6-1	15	TGTGCCAGCAGCTTTTTGGCAGGGGGAACCGGGGAGCTGTTTTTT	CASSFLAGGTGELFF
-	TRBD1	TRBJ2-3	TRBV4-1	16	TGCGCCAGCAGCCAAGTGTGGGGACAGGGTAAAGATACGCAGTATTTT	CASSQVWGQGKDTQYF
many	-	TRBJ1-2	TRBV6-1	13	TGTGCCAGCAGTCCGGGACGGTCCTCGGGCTACACCTTC	CASSPGRSSGYTF
many	-	TRBJ2-1	TRBV5-1	18	TGCGCCAGCAGCTTGGCGGGCCTGTCCGACTCTCCCAACAATGAGCAGTTCTTC	CASSLAGLSDSPNNEQFF
few	TRBD2	TRBJ2-1	TRBV10-3	16	TGTGCCATCAGCACTAGCGGGAGCGGTACATCAAATGAGCAGTTCTTC	CAISTSGSGTSNEQFF
-	-	TRBJ2-1	TRBV7-2	15	TGTGCCAGCAGCTTATCGAGGACCCAGACTTGGGAGCAGTTCTTC	CASSLSRTQTWEQFF
many	TRBD2	TRBJ2-3	TRBV6-1	17	TGTGCCAGCAGTGGGCTAGCGGAGTCTTCTAGCACAGATACGCAGTATTTT	CASSGLAESSSTDTQYF
few	-	TRBJ2-7	TRBV14	12	TGTGCCAGCAGCCAAGATTGGTACGAGCAGTACTTC	CASSQDWYEQYF
many	-	TRBJ2-1	TRBV5-1	17	TGCGCCAGCAGCTGGGTTCCGGACCGAAGCTCCTACAATGAGCAGTTCTTC	CASSWVPDRSSYNEQFF
many	-	TRBJ2-7	TRBV27	13	TGTGCCACCAGAGGGGATCCCCTGGACGAGCAGTACTTC	CATRGDPLDEQYF
many	-	TRBJ1-5	TRBV7-2	14	TGTGCCAGCAGACCCGGGTCGAATAATCAGCCCCAGCATTTT	CASRPGSNNQPQHF
few	-	TRBJ2-7	TRBV4-1	13	TGCGCCAGCAGCCAAGAGGGCTTTCGCGAGCAGTACTTC	CASSQEGFREQYF
many	-	TRBJ2-7	TRBV12-3/TRBV12-4	11	TGTGCCAGCAGTTTCCTTCGGGAGCAGTACTTC	CASSFLREQYF
few	-	TRBJ1-3	TRBV5-1	15	TGCGCCAGCAGCCTCCCACTCCCCACTGGAAACACCATATATTTT	CASSLPLPTGNTIYF
-	TRBD1	TRBJ1-2	TRBV7-9	14	TGTGCCAGCAGCTCTCAAAATGACAGGGCGGGCTACACCTTC	CASSSQNDRAGYTF
-	TRBD2	TRBJ2-3	TRBV2	17	TGTGCCAGTTCAACTTTTGGGACTAGCGGGAAGGCAGATACGCAGTATTTT	CASSTFGTSGKADTQYF
many	TRBD2	TRBJ2-3	TRBV7-9	15	TGTGCCAGCAGCTTTGTAGCGGGAGTTGCAGATACGCAGTATTTT	CASSFVAGVADTQYF
once	-	TRBJ1-4	TRBV15	12	TGTGCCACCAGCAGAGTAAATGAAAAACTGTTTTTT	CATSRVNEKLFF
many	-	TRBJ2-7	TRBV11-2	14	TGTGCCAGCAGCTTAGGTCCGGCAATCTACGAGCAGTACTTC	CASSLGPAIYEQYF
many	-	TRBJ2-3	TRBV7-9	16	TGTGCCAGCAGCTTAGACGGGGGTCAAGGCACAGATACGCAGTATTTT	CASSLDGGQGTDTQYF
-	-	TRBJ1-2	TRBV9	14	TGTGCCAGCAGCCCCCCAGGGATAATCTATGGCTACACCTTC	CASSPPGIIYGYTF
many	TRBD2	TRBJ2-7	TRBV6-1	15	TGTGCCAGCAGTCCCAGGACTAGCGGCAGGGACGAGCAGTACTTC	CASSPRTSGRDEQYF
many	-	TRBJ1-1	TRBV5-1	14	TGCGCCAGCAGACCCGGACAGCCGAACACTGAAGCTTTCTTT	CASRPGQPNTEAFF
many	-	TRBJ2-2	TRBV3-1	14	TGTGCCAGCAGCCAAGAATCGGGGCCCGGGGAGCTGTTTTTT	CASSQESGPGELFF
many	-	TRBJ1-1	TRBV6-5	14	TGTGCCAGCAGTTACACTTCGGAGAACACTGAAGCTTTCTTT	CASSYTSENTEAFF
many	TRBD1	TRBJ1-1	TRBV6-2/TRBV6-3	15	TGTGCCAGCAGTCCACAGGGACAGGGGGATGTAGGAGCTTTCTTT	CASSPQGQGDVGAFF
-	TRBD2	TRBJ2-7	TRBV29-1	14	TGCAGCGTCCGGGGACTAGCGGGACTACACGAGCAGTACTTC	CSVRGLAGLHEQYF
many	TRBD1	TRBJ1-1	TRBV30	12	TGTGCCTGGGACAGGGGCCACACTGAAGCTTTCTTT	CAWDRGHTEAFF
few	-	TRBJ2-1	TRBV4-1	12	TGCGCCAGCAGCGGCCAATCGGGGTTTCGGCTCTTC	CASSGQSGFRLF
many	TRBD2	TRBJ2-3	TRBV2	16	TGTGCCAGCAGTGAACCCCGGGGCGGGAGAACAGATACGCAGTATTTT	CASSEPRGGRTDTQYF
many	-	TRBJ2-3	TRBV7-3	16	TGTGCCAGCAGCTTAATCCCCTCATCCGACAGGACATTGTGGTATTTT	CASSLIPSSDRTLWYF
few	-	TRBJ2-7	TRBV14	19	TGTGCCAGCAGCCATGACTCTTGGGCTGGTGGGAGGGGGTCCTACGAGCAGTACTTC	CASSHDSWAGGRGSYEQYF
many	-	TRBJ1-1	TRBV30	13	TGTGCCTGGATCGGGGAAATGGACACTGAAGCTTTCTTT	CAWIGEMDTEAFF
many	-	TRBJ1-2	TRBV28	10	TGTGCCAGCAGTTCCGCGGGCTACACCTTC	CASSSAGYTF
many	TRBD2	TRBJ2-5	TRBV29-1	18	TGCAGCGTTGATAAGGGGTTTGGACTAGCGGGAGACTGGGAGACCCAGTACTTC	CSVDKGFGLAGDWETQYF
many	TRBD2	TRBJ2-7	TRBV30	13	TGTGCCTGGAGCACCGGGACTAGTTCCGAGCAGTACTTC	CAWSTGTSSEQYF